The present entry profiles one T cell receptor beta chain with its context. Antigen: not known. Assay used: immunoSEQ multiplex PCR; TCRdb lists only in-frame clones, some missing. The table has about 180,000 clones, 90% to 95% seen once. These data come from a study of T cell responses to AZD1222 COVID-19 vaccine. Study-level results: Epitopes outside B.1.351 and B.1.1.7 mutated regions reportedly drew nearly half of spike TCRs. The CD4 TCRs associated with vaccination extended across spike and predominated at 160-218 and 743-854. Donors, mostly white British, included more females; clonal diversity was possibly underestimated. Repertoire sampling was restricted to post-peak T cell response timepoints.

V was trimmed by 1 base and J by 3 bases, leaving 9 bases between them. This CDR3 spans 15 amino acids. CDR1 and CDR2 from the germline V gene are SEHNR and FQNEAQ (reference sequence). The chain joins TRBV7-9 to TRBJ2-2, with D possibly being TRBD2 (5 bases). Sequenced here: peripheral blood, sampled 28 days after the second dose of the MenACWY control vaccine. This TCR was sampled from an adult who received the MenACWY meningococcal vaccine as a control. Here the CDR3 reads CASSLGTSYTGELFF. CDR3 bases: TGTGCCAGCAGCTTAGGGACTTCGTACACCGGGGAGCTGTTTTTT. The full variable domain, rest sourced from reference TRBV7-9 and TRBJ2-2, is DTGVSQNPRHKITKRGQNVTFRCDPISEHNRLYWYRQTLGQGPEFLTYFQNEAQLEKSRLLSDRFSAERPKGSFSTLEIQRTEQGDSAMYLCASSLGTSYTGELFFGEGSRLTVL.